The source of this T cell receptor beta chain is a study of blood T cells in healthy people across ages. Study-level findings and limits: Reliance upon unsorted PBMCs precluded definitive naive versus antigen-experienced comparison.

It was with a sample-barcoded 5' primer and a J-beta primer mix that a second PCR of roughly 7 to 12 cycles was run. TCRdb reanalysed the 5' RACE reads using MiXCR and keeps one entry per CDR3 protein. This sample has some 1.8 million distinct CDR3 sequences; around 40% occur once, and the top ten carry roughly 23%. This CDR3 is built from 15 residues. Germline V lookup: CDR1 LNHDA, CDR2 SQIVND (reference sequence). On this clonotype itself: Its antigen is still unknown.

The source material was blood. The source is a human donor in good health. This chain joins TRBV19 and TRBJ2-4; TRBD1 or TRBD2 may be the D gene (5 bases each). The last part of the DNA fits TRBJ2-7 better; the J call may be wrong. CDR3 sequence: CASSPWGYNPDEQYF. DNA of the CDR3: TGTGCCAGTAGTCCCTGGGGGTATAATCCGGACGAGCAGTACTTC.